This TCR beta chain is from a study of identical twins. TCRdb independently ran MiXCR on the 5' RACE reads; one entry per CDR3 protein. Of some 300,000 distinct CDR3 sequences in the sample, roughly an eighth were seen once. This clonotype was recorded a few times. Its specificity is unknown. The CDR3 loop spans 17 amino acids. Germline V gene sequence: CDR1 MDHEN, CDR2 SYDVKM. V lost 4 bases, J lost 2 bases, and 12 bases stayed unmatched. General study results and limits: Beta out-of-frame sequences showed weaker excess twin sharing.

The same data also went into a second study, on yellow fever vaccine responses in identical twins.

The gene calls are TRBV28 and TRBJ2-7; 9 bases match TRBD1. This clonotype was obtained from a woman aged 18-35 years in good health. The specimen was CD8+ T cells sorted from blood. CDR3 loop: CASSSPTGGEEAYEQYF. DNA of the CDR3: TGTGCCAGCAGTTCCCCAACAGGGGGCGAAGAAGCCTACGAGCAGTACTTC.